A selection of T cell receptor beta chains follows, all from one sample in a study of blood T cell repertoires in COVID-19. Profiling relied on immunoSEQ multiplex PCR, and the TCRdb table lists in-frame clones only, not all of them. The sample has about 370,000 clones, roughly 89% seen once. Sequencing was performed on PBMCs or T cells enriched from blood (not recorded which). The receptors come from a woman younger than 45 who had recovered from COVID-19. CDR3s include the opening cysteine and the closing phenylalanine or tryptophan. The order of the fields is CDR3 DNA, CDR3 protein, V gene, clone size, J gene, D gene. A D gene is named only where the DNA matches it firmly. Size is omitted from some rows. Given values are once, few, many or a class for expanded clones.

TGCAGCGTTGGGGCAGGGGGCGTCGGCTATGGCTACACCTTC | CSVGAGGVGYGYTF | TRBV29-1 | NA | TRBJ1-2 | TRBD1
TGTGCCAGTAGTCATGGGACAGGACCCTACGAGCAGTACTTC | CASSHGTGPYEQYF | TRBV19 | NA | TRBJ2-7 | TRBD1
TGTGCCTGGACCGAAGCCGCGGCCAATGAAAAACTGTTTTTT | CAWTEAAANEKLFF | TRBV30 | NA | TRBJ1-4 | NA
TGTGCCACCAGCACAATGCTTGGGGCCGGCAATCAGCCCCAGCATTTT | CATSTMLGAGNQPQHF | TRBV15 | NA | TRBJ1-5 | NA
TGTGCCAGCAGCGCCTCGGACAGATTCAATGAGCAGTTCTTC | CASSASDRFNEQFF | TRBV6-5 | NA | TRBJ2-1 | NA
TGTGCCACCGCCTGGACAGTTGAAGGCCAGCCCCAGCATTTT | CATAWTVEGQPQHF | TRBV19 | NA | TRBJ1-5 | NA
TGTGCCAGCAGCTTAGACTCAGATACGCAGTATTTT | CASSLDSDTQYF | TRBV7-9 | NA | TRBJ2-3 | NA
TGTGCCAGCAGTCTCAATCAGCCCCAGCATTTT | CASSLNQPQHF | TRBV2 | NA | TRBJ1-5 | NA
TGTGCCACCAGCAGAGATAAAGAGACAGTCGACGAGCAGTACTTC | CATSRDKETVDEQYF | TRBV15 | NA | TRBJ2-7 | NA
TGTGCCAGCAGCTTCCCGGGTTGGCACGAGCAGTACTTC | CASSFPGWHEQYF | TRBV7-9 | NA | TRBJ2-7 | NA
TGTGCCAGCAGCTTAGCGATACCAGGGTTCACTGAAGCTTTCTTT | CASSLAIPGFTEAFF | TRBV7-6 | NA | TRBJ1-1 | NA
TGTGCCAGCAGTTTCGGGGGGGCGACTACTGAAGCTTTCTTT | CASSFGGATTEAFF | TRBV27 | NA | TRBJ1-1 | NA
TGTGCCAGCAGTTTAAGTCCGGGACTAGCGGGCGACAATGAGCAGTTCTTC | CASSLSPGLAGDNEQFF | TRBV27 | NA | TRBJ2-1 | TRBD2
TGTGCCAGCAGCCTACAGGGGGCAAATGGCTACACCTTC | CASSLQGANGYTF | TRBV3-1/TRBV3-2 | NA | TRBJ1-2 | TRBD1
TGTGCCAGCAGCTTGGAGGGGGGGCCCAGGTACAATGAGCAGTTCTTC | CASSLEGGPRYNEQFF | TRBV5-5 | once | TRBJ2-1 | NA
TGTGCCAGCTCACCAGTCCCGGGACAGGGATTCGGCACTGAAGCTTTCTTT | CASSPVPGQGFGTEAFF | TRBV18 | NA | TRBJ1-1 | TRBD1
TGTGCCAGCAGTCGTTGGCGGGAGATGTCCTACAATGAGCAGTTCTTC | CASSRWREMSYNEQFF | TRBV27 | NA | TRBJ2-1 | TRBD2
TGTGCCAGCAGCCCGGGAGGGGCCGGGGATACGCAGTATTTT | CASSPGGAGDTQYF | TRBV6-5 | NA | TRBJ2-3 | TRBD2
TGTGCCAGCAGACTAGCGGGGAGCCGGGAGACCCAGTACTTC | CASRLAGSRETQYF | TRBV19 | NA | TRBJ2-5 | TRBD2
TGTGCCAGCAGCCCTCGACAGGCGAACACTGAAGCTTTCTTT | CASSPRQANTEAFF | TRBV7-9 | NA | TRBJ1-1 | NA
TGTGCCAGCAGTCCCTCCGGGGGGCATGAAGCTTTCTTT | CASSPSGGHEAFF | TRBV12-3/TRBV12-4 | NA | TRBJ1-1 | NA
TGTGCCAGCAGTGTGATGGGGGGCTATGGCTACACCTTC | CASSVMGGYGYTF | TRBV2 | NA | TRBJ1-2 | NA
TGTGCCAGCAGCGCCCGGGACAGATCCACCGGGGAGCTGTTTTTT | CASSARDRSTGELFF | TRBV9 | NA | TRBJ2-2 | TRBD1
TGTGCCAGCAGTCCCCGGGAGGTAGCGGGCTACACCTTC | CASSPREVAGYTF | TRBV27 | NA | TRBJ1-2 | NA
TGTGCCAGCAGTTTACCGGGAAACATTCAGTACTTC | CASSLPGNIQYF | TRBV27 | NA | TRBJ2-4 | NA
TGTGCCAGTAGTAAGGACAGTTCCTATCAGCCCCAGCATTTT | CASSKDSSYQPQHF | TRBV19 | NA | TRBJ1-5 | NA
TGTGCCAGTAGTATGGGGGAGGATTTTATCAATCAGCCCCAGCATTTT | CASSMGEDFINQPQHF | TRBV19 | NA | TRBJ1-5 | NA
TGTGCCACCAGTGACCCAGGGACAGTCCCTGAGCAAGCTTTCTTT | CATSDPGTVPEQAFF | TRBV24-1 | NA | TRBJ1-1 | TRBD1
TGTGCCAGCAGCCCCCGATGCTCAGGGGCGGACACCGGGGAGCTGTTTTTT | CASSPRCSGADTGELFF | TRBV5-7 | NA | TRBJ2-2 | NA
TGTGCCAGTAGTTTGTACAACAATCAGCCCCAGCATTTT | CASSLYNNQPQHF | TRBV19 | few | TRBJ1-5 | NA
TGCGCCAGCAGCCATTCCCAGGGGGCATTCGGTGAGCAGTTCTTC | CASSHSQGAFGEQFF | TRBV4-1 | once | TRBJ2-1 | TRBD1
TGTGCCAGCAGTCCCACAGGGGCCGGCTATGAAAAACTGTTTTTT | CASSPTGAGYEKLFF | TRBV6-5 | NA | TRBJ1-4 | TRBD1
TGTGCCAGCAGTCAGGGGCACACTGAAGCTTTCTTT | CASSQGHTEAFF | TRBV6-5 | NA | TRBJ1-1 | NA
TGTGCCAGCAGTGTTGACAGGAACTATGGCTACACCTTC | CASSVDRNYGYTF | TRBV2 | NA | TRBJ1-2 | NA
TGTGCCAGCTCACCCAAAACAGGGGGCGAAGGCACTGAAGCTTTCTTT | CASSPKTGGEGTEAFF | TRBV18 | NA | TRBJ1-1 | TRBD1
TGTGCCAGTAGTGTTCTGACAGGGAACACTGAAGCTTTCTTT | CASSVLTGNTEAFF | TRBV19 | NA | TRBJ1-1 | NA
TGTGCCAGCAGCCGATCGCAGGCCCAGCATTTT | CASSRSQAQHF | TRBV5-8 | NA | TRBJ1-5 | NA
TGTGCCAGCAGTTTACAACCGGGACTAGCGTCTAAAGCGAACACCGGGGAGCTGTTTTTT | CASSLQPGLASKANTGELFF | TRBV27 | NA | TRBJ2-2 | TRBD2
TGTGCCAGCAGCGTGGCGGCCACCTCCTACAATGAGCAGTTCTTC | CASSVAATSYNEQFF | TRBV9 | NA | TRBJ2-1 | NA
TGTGCCAGCAGTGAAGCTGGGAACAGGGCAGTTAACGGCTACACCTTC | CASSEAGNRAVNGYTF | TRBV2 | NA | TRBJ1-2 | NA
TGTGCCAGCAGCGACAGGGCCTACGAGCAGTACTTC | CASSDRAYEQYF | TRBV7-9 | NA | TRBJ2-7 | TRBD1
TGTGCCAGCAGCCAAGACCTCCGGGATCCCTATGGCTACACCTTC | CASSQDLRDPYGYTF | TRBV14 | NA | TRBJ1-2 | NA
TGTGCCAGCTCAGAGCCGGGACTAGCGGGCGTTGGGACCCAGTACTTC | CASSEPGLAGVGTQYF | TRBV18 | NA | TRBJ2-5 | TRBD2
TGTGCCAGCGCACTTGGGGGGAATCAGCCCCAGCATTTT | CASALGGNQPQHF | TRBV18 | NA | TRBJ1-5 | NA
TGTGCCAGCAGCCGCGGACTTCTTCGAACTGACAATGAGCAGTTCTTC | CASSRGLLRTDNEQFF | TRBV11-2 | NA | TRBJ2-1 | NA
TGTGCCAGCAGCTCCCTCCGGGACAGGGGGCGAGAGACCCAGTACTTC | CASSSLRDRGRETQYF | TRBV7-9 | NA | TRBJ2-5 | TRBD1
TGTGCCTGGAGTGTAGCTTCTGGCTACAATGAGCAGTTCTTC | CAWSVASGYNEQFF | TRBV30 | NA | TRBJ2-1 | NA
TGTGCCAGCAGCTTGGCGTTCGCCGGGGAGCTGTTTTTT | CASSLAFAGELFF | TRBV5-4 | NA | TRBJ2-2 | NA
TGTGCCAGCAGTTCAAGACAGGGTTTCCACGAGCAGTACTTC | CASSSRQGFHEQYF | TRBV6-5 | NA | TRBJ2-7 | TRBD1
TGTGCCAGCAGTGGGACTAGCGGGGGGACCTCCTACGAGCAGTACTTC | CASSGTSGGTSYEQYF | TRBV6-1 | NA | TRBJ2-7 | TRBD2
TGTGCCAGCAGTTACCAGCGGGACGGCGAGCAGTACTTC | CASSYQRDGEQYF | TRBV6-5 | NA | TRBJ2-7 | TRBD2
TGTGCCAGCAGTACAGGGATCTCCTACAATGAGCAGTTCTTC | CASSTGISYNEQFF | TRBV6-5 | few | TRBJ2-1 | NA
TGCGCCAGCAGTCAGGATCCGGATGGCTTCTATGGCTACACCTTC | CASSQDPDGFYGYTF | TRBV4-1 | NA | TRBJ1-2 | NA
TGCGCCTCCGGGACAGGGAGTTCGAACACTGAAGCTTTCTTT | CASGTGSSNTEAFF | TRBV5-1 | NA | TRBJ1-1 | TRBD1
TGCGCCAGCAGCTTCGTGGGGGCTTCGGGCGAAAAACTGTTTTTT | CASSFVGASGEKLFF | TRBV5-1 | NA | TRBJ1-4 | NA
TGCGCCAGCAGCCCCGGACAGAGTGACAATGAGCAGTTCTTC | CASSPGQSDNEQFF | TRBV4-1 | NA | TRBJ2-1 | NA
TGTGCCAGCAGTGACCAGGGGGCGCGGGACACTGAAGCTTTCTTT | CASSDQGARDTEAFF | TRBV2 | NA | TRBJ1-1 | TRBD1
TGCAGCGTTGAGAGGCTAGCGGGAGAGACCCAGTACTTC | CSVERLAGETQYF | TRBV29-1 | NA | TRBJ2-5 | TRBD2